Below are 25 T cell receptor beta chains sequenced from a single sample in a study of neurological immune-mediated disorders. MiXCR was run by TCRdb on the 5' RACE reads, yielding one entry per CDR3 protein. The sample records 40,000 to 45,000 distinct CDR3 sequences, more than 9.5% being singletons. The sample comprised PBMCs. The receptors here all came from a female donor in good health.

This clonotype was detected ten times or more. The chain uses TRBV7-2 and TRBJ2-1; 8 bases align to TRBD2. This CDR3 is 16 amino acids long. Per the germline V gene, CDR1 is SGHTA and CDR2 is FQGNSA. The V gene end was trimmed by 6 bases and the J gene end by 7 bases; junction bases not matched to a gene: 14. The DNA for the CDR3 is TGTGCCAGCAGGAACCCACCGGGGGGGCGTACGAATGAGCAGTTCTTC. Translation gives CASRNPPGGRTNEQFF.

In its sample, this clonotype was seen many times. In nucleotides, the CDR3 is TGCAGTGCTGCGACTAGCGGGGGGAGCACAGATACGCAGTATTTT. Amino acids: CSAATSGGSTDTQYF. This chain links TRBV20-1 with TRBJ2-3; 13 bases are shared with TRBD2. With 5 bases clipped from V and 0 bases from J, the junction kept 2 bases outside the gene matches. CDR3 length: 15 amino acids. Germline V CDR1 and CDR2: DFQATT, SNEGSKA (reference sequence).

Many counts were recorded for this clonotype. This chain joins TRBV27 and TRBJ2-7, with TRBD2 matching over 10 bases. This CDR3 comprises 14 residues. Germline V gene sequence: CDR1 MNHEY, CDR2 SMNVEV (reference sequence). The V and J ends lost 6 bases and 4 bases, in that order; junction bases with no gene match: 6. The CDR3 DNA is TGTGCCAGCAGCATACCGGGACTAGCGTACGAGCAGTACTTC. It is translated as CASSIPGLAYEQYF.

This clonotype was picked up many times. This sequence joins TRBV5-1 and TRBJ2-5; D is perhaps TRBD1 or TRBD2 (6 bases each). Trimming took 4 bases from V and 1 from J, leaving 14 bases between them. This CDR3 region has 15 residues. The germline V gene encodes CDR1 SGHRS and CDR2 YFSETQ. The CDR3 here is CASSPPWGAQETQYF. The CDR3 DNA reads TGCGCCAGCAGCCCTCCCTGGGGGGCCCAAGAGACCCAGTACTTC.

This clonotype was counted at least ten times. CDR3 sequence (DNA): TGCAGTGCCGACGGGACACCCAACAATGAGCAGTTCTTC. Its translation is CSADGTPNNEQFF. This chain connects TRBV20-1 to TRBJ2-1; D might be TRBD1 (6 bases). Germline lookup yields CDR1 DFQATT and CDR2 SNEGSKA (reference sequence). V gave up 6 bases and J gave up 5 bases, with 14 bases separating them. There are 13 residues in the CDR3.

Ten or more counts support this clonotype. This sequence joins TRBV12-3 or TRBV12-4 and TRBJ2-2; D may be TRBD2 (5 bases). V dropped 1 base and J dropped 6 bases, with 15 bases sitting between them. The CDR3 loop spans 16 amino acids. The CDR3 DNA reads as TGTGCCAGCAGTTTAGTTTGGGGTATCGGGGCCGGGGAGCTGTTTTTT. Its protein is CASSLVWGIGAGELFF.

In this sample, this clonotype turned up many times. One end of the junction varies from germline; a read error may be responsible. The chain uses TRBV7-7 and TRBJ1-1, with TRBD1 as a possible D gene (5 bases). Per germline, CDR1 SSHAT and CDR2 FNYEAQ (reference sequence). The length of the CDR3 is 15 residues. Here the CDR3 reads CASSPSGGGSTEAFF. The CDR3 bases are TGTGCTAGCAGCCCATCCGGGGGGGGGAGCACTGAAGCTTTCTTT. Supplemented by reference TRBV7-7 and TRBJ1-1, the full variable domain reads GAGVSQSPRYKVTKRGQDVTLRCDPISSHATLYWYQQALGQGPEFLTYFNYEAQPDKSGLPSDRFSAERPEGSISTLTIQRTEQRDSAMYRCASSPSGGGSTEAFFGQGTRLTVV.

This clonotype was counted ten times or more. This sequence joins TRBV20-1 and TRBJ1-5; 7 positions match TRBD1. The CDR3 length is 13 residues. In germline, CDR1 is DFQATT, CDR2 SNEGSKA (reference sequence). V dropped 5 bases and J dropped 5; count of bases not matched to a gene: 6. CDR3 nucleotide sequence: TGCAGTGCTTTACGGGACAGCGATCAGCCCCAGCATTTT. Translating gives CSALRDSDQPQHF.

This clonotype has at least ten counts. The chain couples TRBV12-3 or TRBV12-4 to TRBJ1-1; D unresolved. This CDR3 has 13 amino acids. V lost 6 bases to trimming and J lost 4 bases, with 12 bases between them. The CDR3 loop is CASRPTGSTEAFF. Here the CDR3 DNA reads TGTGCCAGCAGGCCTACGGGGAGCACTGAAGCTTTCTTT.

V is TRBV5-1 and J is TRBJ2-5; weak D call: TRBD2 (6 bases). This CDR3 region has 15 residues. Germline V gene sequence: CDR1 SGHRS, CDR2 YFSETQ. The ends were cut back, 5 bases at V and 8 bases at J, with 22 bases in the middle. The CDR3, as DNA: TGCGCCAGCAGGAATAATTTAGCGGTGGGGTATACCCAGTACTTC. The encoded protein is CASRNNLAVGYTQYF.

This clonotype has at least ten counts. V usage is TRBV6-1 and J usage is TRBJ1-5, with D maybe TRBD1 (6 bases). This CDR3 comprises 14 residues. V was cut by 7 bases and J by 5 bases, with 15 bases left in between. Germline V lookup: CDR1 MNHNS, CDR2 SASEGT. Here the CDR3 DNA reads TGTGCCAGCACCTTGGACAGAGCGGATCAGCCCCAGCATTTT. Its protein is CASTLDRADQPQHF.

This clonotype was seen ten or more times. CDR3 DNA: TGTGCCAGCAGCCAGCCCGGCTATAATTCACCCCTCCACTTT. It specifies CASSQPGYNSPLHF. J is TRBJ1-6 and V is TRBV3-1, with unresolved D. V lost 3 bases to trimming and J lost 3 bases, with 6 bases between them. CDR1 LGHDT and CDR2 YNNKEL come from the germline V gene (reference sequence). The CDR3 is 14 residues long.

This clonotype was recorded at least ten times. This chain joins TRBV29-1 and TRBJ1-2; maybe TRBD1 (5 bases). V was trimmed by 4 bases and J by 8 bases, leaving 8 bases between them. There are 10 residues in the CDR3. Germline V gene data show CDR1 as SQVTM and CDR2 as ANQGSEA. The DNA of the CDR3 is TGCAGCGTTGCCAGGGACGGCTACACCTTC. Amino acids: CSVARDGYTF. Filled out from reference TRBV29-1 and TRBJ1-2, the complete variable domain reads SAVISQKPSRDICQRGTSLTIQCQVDSQVTMMFWYRQQPGQSLTLIATANQGSEATYESGFVIDKFPISRPNLTFSTLTVSNMSPEDSSIYLCSVARDGYTFGSGTRLTVV.

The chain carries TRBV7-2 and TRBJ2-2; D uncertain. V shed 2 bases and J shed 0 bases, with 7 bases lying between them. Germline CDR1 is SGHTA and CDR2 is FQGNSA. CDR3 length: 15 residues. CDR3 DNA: TGTGCCAGCAGCTTACCACCATCGAACACCGGGGAGCTGTTTTTT. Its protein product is CASSLPPSNTGELFF. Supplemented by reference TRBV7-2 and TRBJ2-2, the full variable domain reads GAGVSQSPSNKVTEKGKDVELRCDPISGHTALYWYRQSLGQGLEFLIYFQGNSAPDKSGLPSDRFSAERTGGSVSTLTIQRTQQEDSAVYLCASSLPPSNTGELFFGEGSRLTVL.

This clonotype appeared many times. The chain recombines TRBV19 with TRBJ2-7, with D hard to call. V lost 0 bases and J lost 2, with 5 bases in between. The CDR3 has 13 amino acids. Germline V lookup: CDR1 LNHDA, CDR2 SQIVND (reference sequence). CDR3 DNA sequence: TGTGCCAGTAGTATAGATCGAACCTACGAGCAGTACTTC. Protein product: CASSIDRTYEQYF.

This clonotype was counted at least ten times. This CDR3 is CASSLARGPVWGAFF. CDR3 bases: TGTGCCAGCAGTTTAGCGAGGGGGCCCGTTTGGGGAGCTTTCTTT. V and J are TRBV12-3 or TRBV12-4 and TRBJ1-1; TRBD1 agrees at 7 bases. The trim removed 0 bases at V and 10 bases at J, leaving 11 bases unmatched. This CDR3 comprises 15 residues.

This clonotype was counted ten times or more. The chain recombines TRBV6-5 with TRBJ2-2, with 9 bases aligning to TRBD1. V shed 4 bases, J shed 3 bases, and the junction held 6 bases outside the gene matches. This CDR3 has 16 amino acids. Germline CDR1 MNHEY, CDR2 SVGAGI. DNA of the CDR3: TGTGCCAGCAGTTCTCCCGGGACAGGGTACACCGGGGAGCTGTTTTTT. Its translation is CASSSPGTGYTGELFF.

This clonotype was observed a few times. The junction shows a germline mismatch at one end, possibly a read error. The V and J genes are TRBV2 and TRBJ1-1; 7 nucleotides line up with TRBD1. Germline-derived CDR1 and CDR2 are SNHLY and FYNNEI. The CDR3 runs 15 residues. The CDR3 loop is CASREEQGMNTEAFF. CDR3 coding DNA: TGTGCCAGCAGAGAAGAACAGGGGATGAACACTGAAGCTTTCTTT. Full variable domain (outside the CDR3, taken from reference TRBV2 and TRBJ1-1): EPEVTQTPSHQVTQMGQEVILRCVPISNHLYFYWYRQILGQKVEFLVSFYNNEISEKSEIFDDQFSVERPDGSNFTLKIRSTKLEDSAMYFCASREEQGMNTEAFFGQGTRLTVV.

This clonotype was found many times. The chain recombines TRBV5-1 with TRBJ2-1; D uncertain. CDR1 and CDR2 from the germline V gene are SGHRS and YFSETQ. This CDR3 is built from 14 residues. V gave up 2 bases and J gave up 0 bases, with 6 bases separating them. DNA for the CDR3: TGCGCCAGCAGCTTAGCGCCCTCCTACAATGAGCAGTTCTTC. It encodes CASSLAPSYNEQFF. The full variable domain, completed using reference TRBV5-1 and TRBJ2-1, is KAGVTQTPRYLIKTRGQQVTLSCSPISGHRSVSWYQQTPGQGLQFLFEYFSETQRNKGNFPGRFSGRQFSNSRSEMNVSTLELGDSALYLCASSLAPSYNEQFFGPGTRLTVL.

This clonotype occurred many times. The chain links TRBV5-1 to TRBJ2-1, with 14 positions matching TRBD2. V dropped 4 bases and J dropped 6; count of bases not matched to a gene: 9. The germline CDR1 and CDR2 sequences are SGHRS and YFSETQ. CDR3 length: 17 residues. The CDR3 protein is CASSPGLAGEKGNEQFF. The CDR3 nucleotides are TGCGCCAGCAGCCCGGGACTAGCGGGAGAAAAAGGCAATGAGCAGTTCTTC.

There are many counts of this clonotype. CDR3 in amino acids: CSAPTQRGEQYF. For the CDR3, the DNA is TGCAGTGCCCCCACCCAGCGTGGGGAGCAGTACTTC. The gene calls are TRBV20-1 and TRBJ2-7; no clear D. Germline V gene data show CDR1 as DFQATT and CDR2 as SNEGSKA (reference sequence). V was cut by 6 bases and J by 7 bases, with 16 bases left in between. This CDR3 is built from 12 residues.

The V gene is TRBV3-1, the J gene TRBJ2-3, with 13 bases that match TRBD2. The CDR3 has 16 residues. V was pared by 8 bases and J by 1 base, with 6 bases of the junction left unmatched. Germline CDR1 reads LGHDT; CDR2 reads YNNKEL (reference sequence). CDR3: CASQLAGGSGTDTQYF. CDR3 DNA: TGTGCCAGCCAACTAGCGGGGGGGTCTGGCACAGATACGCAGTATTTT.

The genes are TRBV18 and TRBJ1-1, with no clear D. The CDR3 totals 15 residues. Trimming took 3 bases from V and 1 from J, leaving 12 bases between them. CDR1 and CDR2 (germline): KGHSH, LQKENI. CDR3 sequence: CASSPSGGPNTEAFF. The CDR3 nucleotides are TGTGCCAGCTCACCCTCGGGCGGACCGAACACTGAAGCTTTCTTT.

Here the CDR3 DNA reads TGTGCCAGCAGCCCCCCGGGGCTAGGGGGGAAGCCTAGAGCCTTCTTT. Translating it yields CASSPPGLGGKPRAFF. The rearrangement joins TRBV9 to TRBJ1-1; perhaps TRBD1 as D (6 bases). Germline loops: CDR1 SGDLS, CDR2 YYNGEE. The CDR3 covers 16 residues. The V and J ends lost 4 bases and 14 bases respectively, with 30 bases between them.

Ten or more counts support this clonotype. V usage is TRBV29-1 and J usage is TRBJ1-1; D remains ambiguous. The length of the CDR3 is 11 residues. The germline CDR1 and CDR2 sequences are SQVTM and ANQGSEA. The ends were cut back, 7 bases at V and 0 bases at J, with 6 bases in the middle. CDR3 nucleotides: TGCAGCGGGGAATTGAACACTGAAGCTTTCTTT. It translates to CSGELNTEAFF.